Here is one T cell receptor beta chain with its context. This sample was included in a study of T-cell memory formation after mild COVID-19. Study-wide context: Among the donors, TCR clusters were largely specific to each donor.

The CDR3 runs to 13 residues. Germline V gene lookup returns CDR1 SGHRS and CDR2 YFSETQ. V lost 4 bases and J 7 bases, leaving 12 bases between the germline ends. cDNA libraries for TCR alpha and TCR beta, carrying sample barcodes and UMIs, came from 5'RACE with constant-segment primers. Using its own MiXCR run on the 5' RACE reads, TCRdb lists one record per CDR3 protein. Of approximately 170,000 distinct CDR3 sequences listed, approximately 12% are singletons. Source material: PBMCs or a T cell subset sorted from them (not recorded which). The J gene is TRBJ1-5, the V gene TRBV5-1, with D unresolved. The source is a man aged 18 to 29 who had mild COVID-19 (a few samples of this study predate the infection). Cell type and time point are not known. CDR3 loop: CASSPAPRQPQHF. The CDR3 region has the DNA TGCGCCAGCAGCCCGGCTCCCCGGCAGCCCCAGCATTTT.